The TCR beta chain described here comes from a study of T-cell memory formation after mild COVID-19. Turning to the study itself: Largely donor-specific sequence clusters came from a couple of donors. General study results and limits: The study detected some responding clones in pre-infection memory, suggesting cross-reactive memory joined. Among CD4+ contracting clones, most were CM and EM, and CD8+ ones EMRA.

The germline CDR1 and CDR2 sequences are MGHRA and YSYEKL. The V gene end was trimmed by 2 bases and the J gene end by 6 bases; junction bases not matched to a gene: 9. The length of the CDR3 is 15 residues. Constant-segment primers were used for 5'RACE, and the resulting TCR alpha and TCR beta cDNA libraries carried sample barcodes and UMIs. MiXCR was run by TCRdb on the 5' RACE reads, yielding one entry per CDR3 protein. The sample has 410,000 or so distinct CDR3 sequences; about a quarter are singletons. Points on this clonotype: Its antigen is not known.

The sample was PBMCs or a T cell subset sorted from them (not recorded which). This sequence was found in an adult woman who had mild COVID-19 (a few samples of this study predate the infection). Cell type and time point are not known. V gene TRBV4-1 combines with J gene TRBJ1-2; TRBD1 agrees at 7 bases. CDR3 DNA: TGCGCCAGCAGCCAATCCTTACAGGGGAGGGATGGCTACACCTTC. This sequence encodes CASSQSLQGRDGYTF.